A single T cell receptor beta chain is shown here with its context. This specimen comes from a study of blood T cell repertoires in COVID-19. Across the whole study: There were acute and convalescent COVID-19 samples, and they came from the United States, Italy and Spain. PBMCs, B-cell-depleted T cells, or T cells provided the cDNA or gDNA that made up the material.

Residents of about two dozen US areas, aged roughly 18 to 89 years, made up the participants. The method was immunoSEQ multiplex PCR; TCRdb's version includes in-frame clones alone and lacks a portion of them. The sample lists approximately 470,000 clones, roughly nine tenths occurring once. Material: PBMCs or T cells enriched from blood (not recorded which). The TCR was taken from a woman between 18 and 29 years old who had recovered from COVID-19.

Here the CDR3 reads CASRDNSGQGGYEQYF. CDR3 in DNA: TGTGCCAGCAGGGATAACTCGGGACAGGGAGGCTACGAGCAGTACTTC. The V and J genes are TRBV7-2 and TRBJ2-7, with 9 bases lining up with TRBD1. Germline V CDR1 and CDR2: SGHTA, FQGNSA. This CDR3 is built from 16 residues. V gave up 6 bases and J gave up 3 bases; unmatched junction bases: 12.